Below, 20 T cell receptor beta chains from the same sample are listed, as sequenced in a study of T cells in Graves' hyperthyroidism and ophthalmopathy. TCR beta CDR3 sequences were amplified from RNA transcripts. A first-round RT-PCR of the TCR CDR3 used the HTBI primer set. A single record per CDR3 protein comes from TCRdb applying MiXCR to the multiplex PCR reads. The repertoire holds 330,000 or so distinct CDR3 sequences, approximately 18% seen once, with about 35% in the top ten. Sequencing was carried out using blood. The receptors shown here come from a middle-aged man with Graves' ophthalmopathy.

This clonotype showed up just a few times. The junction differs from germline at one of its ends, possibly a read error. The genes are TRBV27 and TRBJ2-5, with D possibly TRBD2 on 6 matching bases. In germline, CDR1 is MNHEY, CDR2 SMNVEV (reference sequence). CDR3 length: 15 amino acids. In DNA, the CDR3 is TGTACCAGCAGTTACACCGGGACTGCCCAAGAGACCCAGTACTTC. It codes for CTSSYTGTAQETQYF.

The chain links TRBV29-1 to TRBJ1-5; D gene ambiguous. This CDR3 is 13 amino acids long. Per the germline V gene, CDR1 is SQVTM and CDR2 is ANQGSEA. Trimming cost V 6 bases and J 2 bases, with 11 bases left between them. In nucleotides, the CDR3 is TGCAGCGTGGAGGGTAGCGGCAATCAGCCCCAGCATTTT. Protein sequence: CSVEGSGNQPQHF.

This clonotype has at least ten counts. Here the CDR3 reads CASSRTSGGSTDTQYF. The CDR3, as DNA: TGTGCCAGCAGCCGTACTAGCGGGGGGAGCACAGATACGCAGTATTTT. This chain uses TRBV3-1 with TRBJ2-3; TRBD2 matches 12 bases. With 4 bases clipped from V and 0 bases from J, the junction kept 2 bases outside the gene matches. Germline V gene data show CDR1 as LGHDT and CDR2 as YNNKEL (reference sequence). The CDR3 totals 16 residues.

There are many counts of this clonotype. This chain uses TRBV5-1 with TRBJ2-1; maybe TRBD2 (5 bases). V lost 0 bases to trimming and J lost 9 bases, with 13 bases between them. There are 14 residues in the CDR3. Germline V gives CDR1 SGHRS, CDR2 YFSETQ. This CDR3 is CASSLGSATGEQFF. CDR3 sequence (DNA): TGCGCCAGCAGCTTGGGTAGCGCAACGGGTGAGCAGTTCTTC.

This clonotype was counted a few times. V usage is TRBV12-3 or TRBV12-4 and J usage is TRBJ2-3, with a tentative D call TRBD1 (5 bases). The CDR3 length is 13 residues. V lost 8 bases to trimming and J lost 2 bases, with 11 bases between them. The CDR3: CASGARDTDTQYF. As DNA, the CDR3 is TGTGCCAGCGGGGCCAGGGACACAGATACGCAGTATTTT.

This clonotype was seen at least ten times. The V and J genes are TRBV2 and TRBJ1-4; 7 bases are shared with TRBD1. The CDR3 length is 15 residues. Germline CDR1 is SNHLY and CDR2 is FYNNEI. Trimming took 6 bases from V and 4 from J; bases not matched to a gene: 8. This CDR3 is CASSRGTALNEKLFF. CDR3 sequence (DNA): TGTGCCAGCAGCAGGGGGACAGCCCTTAATGAAAAACTGTTTTTT.

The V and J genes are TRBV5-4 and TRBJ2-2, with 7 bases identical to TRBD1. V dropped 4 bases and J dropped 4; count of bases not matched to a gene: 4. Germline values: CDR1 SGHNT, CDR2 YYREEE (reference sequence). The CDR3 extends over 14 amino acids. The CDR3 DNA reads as TGTGCCAGCAGCAGGACAGGTTCCACCGGGGAGCTGTTTTTT. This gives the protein CASSRTGSTGELFF.

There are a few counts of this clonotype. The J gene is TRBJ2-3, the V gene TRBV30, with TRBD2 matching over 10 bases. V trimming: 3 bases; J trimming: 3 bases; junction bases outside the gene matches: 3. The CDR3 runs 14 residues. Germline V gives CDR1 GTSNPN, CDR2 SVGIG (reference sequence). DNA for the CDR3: TGTGCCTGGAGAATTAGCGGGAGGACAGATACGCAGTATTTT. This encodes CAWRISGRTDTQYF.

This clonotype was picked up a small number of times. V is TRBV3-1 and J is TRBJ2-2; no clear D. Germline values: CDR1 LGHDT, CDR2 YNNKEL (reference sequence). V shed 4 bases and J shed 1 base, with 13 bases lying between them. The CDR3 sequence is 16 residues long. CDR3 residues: CASSRVGWRNTGELFF. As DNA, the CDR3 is TGTGCCAGCAGCCGCGTGGGGTGGCGGAACACCGGGGAGCTGTTTTTT.

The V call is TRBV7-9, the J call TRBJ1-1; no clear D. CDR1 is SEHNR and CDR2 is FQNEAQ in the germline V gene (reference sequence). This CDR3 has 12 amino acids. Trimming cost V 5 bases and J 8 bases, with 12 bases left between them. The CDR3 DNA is TGTGCCAGCAGCCGCGAACTCGAAGAAGCTTTCTTT. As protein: CASSRELEEAFF.

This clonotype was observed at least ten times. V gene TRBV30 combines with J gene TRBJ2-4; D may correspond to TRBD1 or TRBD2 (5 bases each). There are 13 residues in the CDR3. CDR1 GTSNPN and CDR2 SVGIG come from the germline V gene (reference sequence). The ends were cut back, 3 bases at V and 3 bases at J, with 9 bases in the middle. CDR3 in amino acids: CAWRQEVKNIQYF. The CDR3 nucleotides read TGTGCCTGGAGACAGGAGGTCAAAAACATTCAGTACTTC. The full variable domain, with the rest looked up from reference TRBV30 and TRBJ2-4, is SQTIHQWPATLVQPVGSPLSLECTVEGTSNPNLYWYRQAAGRGLQLLFYSVGIGQISSEVPQNLSASRPQDRQFILSSKKLLLSDSGFYLCAWRQEVKNIQYFGAGTRLSVL.

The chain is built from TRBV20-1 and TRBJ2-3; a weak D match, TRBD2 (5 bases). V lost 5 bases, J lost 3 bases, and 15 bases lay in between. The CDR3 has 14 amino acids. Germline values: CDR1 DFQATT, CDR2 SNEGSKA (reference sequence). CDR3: CSALIGIGTDTQYF. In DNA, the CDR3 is TGCAGTGCTTTGATCGGGATCGGGACAGATACGCAGTATTTT.

CDR3 bases: TGTGCCAGCTCACATCAGGGGAAATCGGTGTCTGAAGCTTTCTTT. Encoded protein: CASSHQGKSVSEAFF. This chain links TRBV18 with TRBJ1-1; D may be TRBD1 (6 bases). CDR3 size: 15 residues. Trimming shortened V by 4 bases and J by 6 bases, and 18 bases separated the two germline ends. In germline, CDR1 is KGHSH, CDR2 LQKENI.

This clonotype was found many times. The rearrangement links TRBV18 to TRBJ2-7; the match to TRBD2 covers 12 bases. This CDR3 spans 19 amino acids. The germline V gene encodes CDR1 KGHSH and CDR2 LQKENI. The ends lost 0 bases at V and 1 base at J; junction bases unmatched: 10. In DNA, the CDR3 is TGTGCCAGCTCACCACCCCTAGCGGGAGGGCTTGGAGGGTCCTACGAGCAGTACTTC. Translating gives CASSPPLAGGLGGSYEQYF.

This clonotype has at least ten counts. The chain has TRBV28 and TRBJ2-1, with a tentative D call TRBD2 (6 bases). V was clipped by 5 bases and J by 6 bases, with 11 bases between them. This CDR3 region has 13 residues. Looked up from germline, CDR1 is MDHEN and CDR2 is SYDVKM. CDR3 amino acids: CASSSGFTNEQFF. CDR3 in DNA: TGTGCCAGCAGTAGCGGGTTCACCAATGAGCAGTTCTTC.

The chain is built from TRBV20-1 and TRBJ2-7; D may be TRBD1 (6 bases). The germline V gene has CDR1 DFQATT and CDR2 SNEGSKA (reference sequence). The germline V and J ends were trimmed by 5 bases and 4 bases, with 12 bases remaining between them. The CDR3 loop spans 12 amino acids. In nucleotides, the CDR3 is TGCAGTGCTCTGAGACAGGCGTACGAGCAGTACTTC. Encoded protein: CSALRQAYEQYF.

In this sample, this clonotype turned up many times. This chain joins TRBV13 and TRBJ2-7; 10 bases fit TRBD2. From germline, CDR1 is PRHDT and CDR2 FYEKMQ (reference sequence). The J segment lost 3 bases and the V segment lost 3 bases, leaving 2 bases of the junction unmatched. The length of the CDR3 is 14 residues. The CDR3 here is CASSLGLANYEQYF. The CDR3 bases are TGTGCCAGCAGCTTGGGACTAGCGAACTACGAGCAGTACTTC.

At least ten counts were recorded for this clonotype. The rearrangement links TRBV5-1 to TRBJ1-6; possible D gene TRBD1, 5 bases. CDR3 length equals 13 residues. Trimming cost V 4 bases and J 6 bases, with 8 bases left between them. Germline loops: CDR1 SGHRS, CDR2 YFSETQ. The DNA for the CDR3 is TGCGCCAGCAGCGCCGACAGTAATTCACCCCTCCACTTT. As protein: CASSADSNSPLHF. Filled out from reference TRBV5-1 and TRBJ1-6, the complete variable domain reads KAGVTQTPRYLIKTRGQQVTLSCSPISGHRSVSWYQQTPGQGLQFLFEYFSETQRNKGNFPGRFSGRQFSNSRSEMNVSTLELGDSALYLCASSADSNSPLHFGNGTRLTVT.

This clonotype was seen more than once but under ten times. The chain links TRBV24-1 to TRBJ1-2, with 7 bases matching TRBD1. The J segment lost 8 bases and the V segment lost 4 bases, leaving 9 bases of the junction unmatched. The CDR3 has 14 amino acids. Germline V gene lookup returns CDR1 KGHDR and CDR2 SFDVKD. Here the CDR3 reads CATSDSGTEFGYTF. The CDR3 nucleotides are TGTGCCACCAGTGACTCCGGGACAGAGTTCGGCTACACCTTC.

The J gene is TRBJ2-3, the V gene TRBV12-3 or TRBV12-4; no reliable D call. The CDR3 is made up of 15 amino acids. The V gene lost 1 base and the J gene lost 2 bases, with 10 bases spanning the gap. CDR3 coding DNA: TGTGCCAGCAGTTTAGGCCCAGGACCCACAGATACGCAGTATTTT. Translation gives CASSLGPGPTDTQYF.